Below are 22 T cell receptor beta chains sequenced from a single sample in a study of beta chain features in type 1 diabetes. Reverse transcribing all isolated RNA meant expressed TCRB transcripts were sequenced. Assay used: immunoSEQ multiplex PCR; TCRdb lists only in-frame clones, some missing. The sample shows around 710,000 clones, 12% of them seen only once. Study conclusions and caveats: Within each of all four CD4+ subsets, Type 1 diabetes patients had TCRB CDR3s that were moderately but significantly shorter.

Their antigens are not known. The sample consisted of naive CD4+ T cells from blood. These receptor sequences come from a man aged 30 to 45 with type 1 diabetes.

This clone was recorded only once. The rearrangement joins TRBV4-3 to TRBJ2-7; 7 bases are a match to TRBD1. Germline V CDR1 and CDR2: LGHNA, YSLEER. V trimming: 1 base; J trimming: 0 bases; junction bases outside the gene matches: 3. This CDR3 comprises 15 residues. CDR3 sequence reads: CASSQVRGSSYEQYF. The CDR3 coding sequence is TGCGCCAGCAGCCAAGTCAGGGGGAGCTCCTACGAGCAGTACTTC.

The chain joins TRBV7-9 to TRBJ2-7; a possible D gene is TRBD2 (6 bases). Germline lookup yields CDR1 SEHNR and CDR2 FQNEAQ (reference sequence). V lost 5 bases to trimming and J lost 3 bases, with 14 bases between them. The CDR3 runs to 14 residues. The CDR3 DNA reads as TGTGCCAGCAGCCCATACGCCGGGGGCTACGAGCAGTACTTC. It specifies CASSPYAGGYEQYF.

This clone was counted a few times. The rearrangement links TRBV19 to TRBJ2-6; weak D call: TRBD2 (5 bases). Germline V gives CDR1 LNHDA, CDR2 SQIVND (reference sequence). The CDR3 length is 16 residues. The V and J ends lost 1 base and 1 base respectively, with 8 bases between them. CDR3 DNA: TGTGCCAGTAGTATAGTCGCGGGTTCTGGGGCCAACGTCCTGACTTTC. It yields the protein CASSIVAGSGANVLTF.

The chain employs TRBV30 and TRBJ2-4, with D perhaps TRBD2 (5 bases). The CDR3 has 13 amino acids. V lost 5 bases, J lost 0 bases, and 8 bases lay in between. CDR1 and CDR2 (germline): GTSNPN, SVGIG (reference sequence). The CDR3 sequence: CAWSGLAKNIQYF. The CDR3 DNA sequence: TGTGCCTGGTCGGGGTTAGCCAAAAACATTCAGTACTTC.

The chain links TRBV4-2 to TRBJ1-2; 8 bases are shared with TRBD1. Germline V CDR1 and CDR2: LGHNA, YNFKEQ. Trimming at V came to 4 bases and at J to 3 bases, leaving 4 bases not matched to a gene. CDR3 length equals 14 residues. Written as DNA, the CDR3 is TGTGCCAGCAGCCGCGGACAGGGCGACTATGGCTACACCTTC. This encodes CASSRGQGDYGYTF.

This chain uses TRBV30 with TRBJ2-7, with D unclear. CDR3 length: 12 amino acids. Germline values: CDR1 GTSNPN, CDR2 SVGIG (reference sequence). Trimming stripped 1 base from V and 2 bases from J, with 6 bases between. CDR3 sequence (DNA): TGTGCCTGGAGTGAAGGGACCTACGAGCAGTACTTC. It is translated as CAWSEGTYEQYF.

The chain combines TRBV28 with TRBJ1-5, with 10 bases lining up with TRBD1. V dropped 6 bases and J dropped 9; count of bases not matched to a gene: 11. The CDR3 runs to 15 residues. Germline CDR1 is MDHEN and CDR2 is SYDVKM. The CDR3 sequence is CASSGSGTGAGPQHF. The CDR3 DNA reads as TGTGCCAGCAGCGGCTCAGGGACAGGGGCCGGGCCCCAGCATTTT. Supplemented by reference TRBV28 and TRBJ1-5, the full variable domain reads DVKVTQSSRYLVKRTGEKVFLECVQDMDHENMFWYRQDPGLGLRLIYFSYDVKMKEKGDIPEGYSVSREKKERFSLILESASTNQTSMYLCASSGSGTGAGPQHFGDGTRLSIL.

Here the CDR3 reads CASSVAGLLQETQYF. In DNA, the CDR3 is TGTGCCAGCAGCGTAGCCGGACTGTTACAAGAGACCCAGTACTTC. J is TRBJ2-5 and V is TRBV9; D is possibly TRBD2 (5 bases). CDR3 length equals 15 residues. The V gene lost 0 bases and the J gene lost 2 bases, with 11 bases spanning the gap. CDR1 is SGDLS, CDR2 YYNGEE, per germline.

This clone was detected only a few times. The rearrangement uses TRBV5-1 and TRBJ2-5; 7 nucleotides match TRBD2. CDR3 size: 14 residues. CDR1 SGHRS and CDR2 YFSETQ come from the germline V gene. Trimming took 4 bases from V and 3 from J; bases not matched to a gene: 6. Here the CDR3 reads CASSPGTTEETQYF. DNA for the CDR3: TGCGCCAGCAGCCCGGGGACTACCGAAGAGACCCAGTACTTC.

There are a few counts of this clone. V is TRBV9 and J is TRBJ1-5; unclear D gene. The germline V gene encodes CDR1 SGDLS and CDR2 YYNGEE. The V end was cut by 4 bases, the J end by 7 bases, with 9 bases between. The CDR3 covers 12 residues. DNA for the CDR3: TGTGCCAGCAGCTCTGGCAGACAGCCCCAGCATTTT. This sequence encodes CASSSGRQPQHF.

Here the CDR3 DNA reads TGTGCCAGCAGCCCGGGACTAGCTCCCACCGGGGAGCTGTTTTTT. Protein sequence: CASSPGLAPTGELFF. The chain carries TRBV6-6 and TRBJ2-2; 9 positions agree with TRBD2. Trimming at V came to 6 bases and at J to 4 bases, leaving 6 bases not matched to a gene. The CDR3 is 15 amino acids. Germline V gene lookup returns CDR1 MNHNY and CDR2 SVGAGI (reference sequence).

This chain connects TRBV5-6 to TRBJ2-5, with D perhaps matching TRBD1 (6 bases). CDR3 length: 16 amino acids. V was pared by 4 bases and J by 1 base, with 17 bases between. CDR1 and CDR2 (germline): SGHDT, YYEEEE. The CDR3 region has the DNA TGTGCCAGCAGCGCCCTCCAGGGACACGTCCAAGAGACCCAGTACTTC. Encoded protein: CASSALQGHVQETQYF.

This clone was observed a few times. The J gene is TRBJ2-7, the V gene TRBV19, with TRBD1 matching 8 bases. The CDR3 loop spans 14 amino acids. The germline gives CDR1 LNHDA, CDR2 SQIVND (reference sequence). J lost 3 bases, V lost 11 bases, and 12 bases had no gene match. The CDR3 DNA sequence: TGTGCCTCGAGAAAGACAGGGGATTTCTACGAGCAGTACTTC. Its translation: CASRKTGDFYEQYF.

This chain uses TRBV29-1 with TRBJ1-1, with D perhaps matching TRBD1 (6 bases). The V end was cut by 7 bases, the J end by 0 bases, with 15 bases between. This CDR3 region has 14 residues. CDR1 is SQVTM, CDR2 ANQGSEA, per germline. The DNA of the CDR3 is TGCAGCGCCTCACGGACAGCGGTGAACACTGAAGCTTTCTTT. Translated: CSASRTAVNTEAFF.

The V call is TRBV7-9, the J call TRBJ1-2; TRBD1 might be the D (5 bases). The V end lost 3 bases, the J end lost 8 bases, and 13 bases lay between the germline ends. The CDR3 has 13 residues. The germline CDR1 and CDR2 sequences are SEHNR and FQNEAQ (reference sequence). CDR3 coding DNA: TGTGCCAGCAGCTTGACGAGGGGCTTCGGCTACACCTTC. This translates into CASSLTRGFGYTF.

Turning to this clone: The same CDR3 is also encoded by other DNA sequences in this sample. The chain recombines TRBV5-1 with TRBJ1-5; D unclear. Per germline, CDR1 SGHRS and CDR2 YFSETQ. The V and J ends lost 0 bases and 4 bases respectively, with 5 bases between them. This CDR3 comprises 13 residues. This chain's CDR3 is CASSLAANQPQHF. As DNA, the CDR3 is TGCGCCAGCAGCTTGGCGGCAAATCAGCCCCAGCATTTT.

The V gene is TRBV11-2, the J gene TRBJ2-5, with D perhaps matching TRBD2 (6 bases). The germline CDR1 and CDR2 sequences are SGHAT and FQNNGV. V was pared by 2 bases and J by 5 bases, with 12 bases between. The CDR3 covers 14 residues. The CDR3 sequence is CASSLRGMKETQYF. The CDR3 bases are TGTGCCAGCAGCTTACGGGGGATGAAGGAGACCCAGTACTTC.

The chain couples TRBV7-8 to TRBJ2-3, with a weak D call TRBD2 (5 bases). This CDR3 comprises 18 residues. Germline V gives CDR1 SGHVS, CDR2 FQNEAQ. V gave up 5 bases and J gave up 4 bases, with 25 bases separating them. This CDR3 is CASSRTRSGLALSDTQYF. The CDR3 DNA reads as TGTGCCAGCAGCCGCACCCGGTCGGGCCTAGCCTTATCAGATACGCAGTATTTT.

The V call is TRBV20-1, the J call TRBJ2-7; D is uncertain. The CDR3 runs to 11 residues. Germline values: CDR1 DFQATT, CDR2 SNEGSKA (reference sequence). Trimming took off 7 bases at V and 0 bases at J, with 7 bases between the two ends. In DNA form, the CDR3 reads TGCAGTGGGCAGCCCTCCTACGAGCAGTACTTC. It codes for CSGQPSYEQYF.

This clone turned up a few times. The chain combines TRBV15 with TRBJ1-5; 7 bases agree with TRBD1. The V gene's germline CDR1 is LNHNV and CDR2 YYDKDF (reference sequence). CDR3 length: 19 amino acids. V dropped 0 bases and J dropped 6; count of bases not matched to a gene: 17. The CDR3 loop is CATSRDRGGLGLNGQPQHF. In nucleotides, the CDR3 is TGTGCCACCAGCAGAGATCGAGGGGGCTTAGGGTTAAACGGTCAGCCCCAGCATTTT.

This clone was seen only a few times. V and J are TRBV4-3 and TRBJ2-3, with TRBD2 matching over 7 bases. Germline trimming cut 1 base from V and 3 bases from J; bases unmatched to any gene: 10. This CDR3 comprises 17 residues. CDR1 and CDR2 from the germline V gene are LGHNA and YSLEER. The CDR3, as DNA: TGCGCCAGCAGCCAAGGTTCGACAGCGGGAAAAACAGATACGCAGTATTTT. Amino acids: CASSQGSTAGKTDTQYF.

The DNA for the CDR3 is TGTGCCAGCATCCGACAGGGGAGCAATCAGCCCCAGCATTTT. Translated: CASIRQGSNQPQHF. The gene calls are TRBV21-1 and TRBJ1-5; TRBD1 reflects the table's D call only, with no check against the DNA. TRBV21-1 is recorded as a pseudogene. The CDR3 sequence is 14 residues long.